Listed here are 15 T cell receptor beta chains from one sample, sequenced in a study of cytomegalovirus exposure and HLA in healthy donors. Primers for the PCR totalled 60 Vbeta and 13 Jbeta. Profiled with immunoSEQ multiplex PCR; TCRdb holds only in-frame clones, not every one. The data hold around 75,000 clones, with more than 75% observed a single time. Sample: PBMCs. All receptors come from a man in his forties or fifties in good health and CMV-seronegative.

This CDR3 reads CASSTGSGNTIYF. CDR3 sequence (DNA): TGTGCCAGCAGCACAGGGTCCGGAAACACCATATATTTT. The genes are TRBV7-2 and TRBJ1-3; possibly TRBD1 for D (6 bases). Trimming shortened V by 5 bases and J by 4 bases, and 9 bases separated the two germline ends. CDR1 is SGHTA and CDR2 is FQGNSA in the germline V gene. This CDR3 has 13 amino acids.

This chain links TRBV7-2 with TRBJ1-2, with D unclear. Trimming pared 2 bases from V and 2 bases from J, leaving 9 bases between. The germline gives CDR1 SGHTA, CDR2 FQGNSA. This CDR3 spans 14 amino acids. The CDR3 DNA sequence: TGTGCCAGCAGCTTATTCCCTCCGAACTATGGCTACACCTTC. Its protein is CASSLFPPNYGYTF.

V gene TRBV7-2 combines with J gene TRBJ1-6; no definite D call. The germline gives CDR1 SGHTA, CDR2 FQGNSA. Trimming took 1 base from V and 9 from J, leaving 7 bases between them. CDR3 length: 13 residues. The CDR3 DNA is TGTGCCAGCAGCTTAGGACTGGGTTCACCCCTCCACTTT. Translated: CASSLGLGSPLHF.

The chain combines TRBV27 with TRBJ2-3; the match to TRBD2 covers 7 bases. Germline V gene lookup returns CDR1 MNHEY and CDR2 SMNVEV (reference sequence). The CDR3 consists of 15 residues. V dropped 7 bases and J dropped 6; count of bases not matched to a gene: 13. CDR3 sequence (DNA): TGTGCCAGCATCGCCCCGGGGAGGGTTGACGATACGCAGTATTTT. Its translation is CASIAPGRVDDTQYF.

The rearrangement uses TRBV7-9 and TRBJ1-1, with 9 bases aligning to TRBD1. CDR3 length: 15 amino acids. CDR1 is SEHNR, CDR2 FQNEAQ, per germline (reference sequence). Unmatched junction bases numbered 8, after V lost 4 bases and J lost 5 bases. The CDR3 reads CASSSQQGARTEAFF. The CDR3 DNA is TGTGCCAGCAGCTCTCAACAGGGGGCACGGACTGAAGCTTTCTTT.

This chain uses TRBV18 with TRBJ2-7; a possible D gene is TRBD2 (5 bases). V dropped 0 bases and J dropped 1 base, with 16 bases sitting between them. CDR3 length equals 17 residues. Germline CDR1 and CDR2: KGHSH and LQKENI. CDR3 in DNA: TGTGCCAGCTCACCACCGTCGTCGGGGTCCGGGTCCTACGAGCAGTACTTC. It yields the protein CASSPPSSGSGSYEQYF.

V gene TRBV15 combines with J gene TRBJ2-6; D is undetermined. Deletions cut 6 bases from V and 2 bases from J, with 5 bases between. CDR1 is LNHNV, CDR2 YYDKDF, per germline (reference sequence). The CDR3 consists of 13 residues. The CDR3 DNA reads TGTGCCACCAGGTTAGCTGGGGCCAACGTCCTGACTTTC. It is translated as CATRLAGANVLTF.

The gene calls are TRBV19 and TRBJ1-1, with D maybe TRBD1 (6 bases). The CDR3 consists of 15 residues. V shed 7 bases and J shed 8 bases, with 23 bases lying between them. CDR1 and CDR2 (germline): LNHDA, SQIVND (reference sequence). The CDR3 coding sequence is TGTGCCAGTACCCACGCCCAGGGGATGAATTGGGAAGCTTTCTTT. The encoded protein is CASTHAQGMNWEAFF.

The chain uses TRBV7-9 and TRBJ1-2, with a possible D match to TRBD1 (6 bases). CDR3 length equals 17 residues. The V gene's germline CDR1 is SEHNR and CDR2 FQNEAQ (reference sequence). V shed 2 bases and J shed 3 bases, with 19 bases lying between them. CDR3 DNA: TGTGCCAGCAGCTTAACCTCTCGGGGGGGGCGGTACTATGGCTACACCTTC. The encoded protein is CASSLTSRGGRYYGYTF.

This clone has a single count. This chain uses TRBV2 with TRBJ2-7, with no clear D. Trimming took off 7 bases at V and 1 base at J, with 5 bases between the two ends. CDR3 length: 11 amino acids. Germline CDR1 is SNHLY and CDR2 is FYNNEI. The CDR3 DNA sequence: TGTGCCAGCAAGGAGTCCTACGAGCAGTACTTC. This translates into CASKESYEQYF.

The chain is built from TRBV6-6 and TRBJ1-2; 8 bases map to TRBD1. The CDR3 covers 14 residues. J lost 8 bases, V lost 0 bases, and 5 bases had no gene match. Germline values: CDR1 MNHNY, CDR2 SVGAGI (reference sequence). CDR3: CASSYSTGAGGYTF. CDR3 sequence (DNA): TGTGCCAGCAGTTACTCGACAGGGGCTGGCGGCTACACCTTC.

The J gene is TRBJ2-5, the V gene TRBV30; D is perhaps TRBD1 (5 bases). The CDR3 spans 13 residues. The V and J ends lost 2 bases and 5 bases respectively, with 12 bases between them. Germline CDR1 is GTSNPN and CDR2 is SVGIG (reference sequence). This CDR3 reads CAWSPVGLETQYF. CDR3 nucleotide sequence: TGTGCCTGGAGTCCGGTGGGGCTGGAGACCCAGTACTTC.

The genes are TRBV4-1 and TRBJ2-7; TRBD1 matches at 10 bases. The CDR3 is made up of 14 amino acids. Trimming at V came to 5 bases and at J to 4 bases, leaving 5 bases not matched to a gene. Germline CDR1 is MGHRA and CDR2 is YSYEKL. The CDR3 DNA sequence: TGCGCCAGCAGCAGGGACAGGGGAAGGTACGAGCAGTACTTC. This codes for CASSRDRGRYEQYF.

The rearrangement joins TRBV30 to TRBJ1-5; maybe TRBD1 (5 bases). Germline V gives CDR1 GTSNPN, CDR2 SVGIG (reference sequence). The CDR3 runs to 13 residues. The V gene lost 1 base and the J gene lost 1 base, with 5 bases spanning the gap. Here the CDR3 reads CAWSGQSNQPQHF. CDR3 nucleotide sequence: TGTGCCTGGAGTGGACAGAGCAATCAGCCCCAGCATTTT.

This clone was detected only a few times. The same CDR3 also results from other DNA sequences found in this sample. This rearrangement joins TRBV5-1 to TRBJ2-7; weak D call: TRBD1 (5 bases). Per the germline V gene, CDR1 is SGHRS and CDR2 is YFSETQ. The CDR3 is made up of 14 amino acids. Deletions cut 0 bases from V and 1 base from J, with 8 bases between. The CDR3, as DNA: TGCGCCAGCAGCTTGGGGGGCGGTTCCTACGAGCAGTACTTC. Its protein is CASSLGGGSYEQYF.